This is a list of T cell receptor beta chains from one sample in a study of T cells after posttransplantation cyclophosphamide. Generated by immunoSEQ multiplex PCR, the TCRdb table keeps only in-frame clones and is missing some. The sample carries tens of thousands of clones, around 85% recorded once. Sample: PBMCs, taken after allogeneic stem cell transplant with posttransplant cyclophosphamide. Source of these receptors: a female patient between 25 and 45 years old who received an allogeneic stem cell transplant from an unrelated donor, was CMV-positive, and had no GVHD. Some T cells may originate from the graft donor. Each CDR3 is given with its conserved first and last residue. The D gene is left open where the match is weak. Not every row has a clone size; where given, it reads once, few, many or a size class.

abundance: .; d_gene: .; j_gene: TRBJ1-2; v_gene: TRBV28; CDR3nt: TGTGCCAGCAATACCATGAGAGGATATGGCTACACCTTC; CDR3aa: CASNTMRGYGYTF
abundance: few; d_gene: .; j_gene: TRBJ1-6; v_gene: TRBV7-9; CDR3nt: TGTGCCAGCAGCTCCCATTTTCCCTCCTATAATTCACCCCTCCACTTT; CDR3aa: CASSSHFPSYNSPLHF
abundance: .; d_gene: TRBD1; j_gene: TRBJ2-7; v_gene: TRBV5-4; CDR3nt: TGTGCCAGCACCATTATACCGGGACAGTTAACCCACGAGCAGTACTTC; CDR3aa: CASTIIPGQLTHEQYF
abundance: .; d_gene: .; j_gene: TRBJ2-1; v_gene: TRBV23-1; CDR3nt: TGCGCCAGCAGACGACCTCCTAGCTCCTACAATGAGCAGTTCTTC; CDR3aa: CASRRPPSSYNEQFF
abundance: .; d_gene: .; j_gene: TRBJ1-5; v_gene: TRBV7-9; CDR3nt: TGTGCCAGCAGTCGCCCGGGTAGCAATCAGCCCCAGCATTTT; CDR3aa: CASSRPGSNQPQHF
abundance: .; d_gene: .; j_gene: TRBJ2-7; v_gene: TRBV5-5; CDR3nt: TGTGCCACCTCCATCGCCCCCGGGCGGGCCGAGCAGTACTTC; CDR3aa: CATSIAPGRAEQYF
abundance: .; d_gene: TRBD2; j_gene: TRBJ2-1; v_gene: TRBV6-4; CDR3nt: TGTGCCAGCAGTGACCCGAGGGCGGGGGGACGCAATGAGCAGTTCTTC; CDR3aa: CASSDPRAGGRNEQFF
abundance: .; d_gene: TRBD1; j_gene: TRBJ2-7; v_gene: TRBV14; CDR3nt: TGTGCCAGCAGACCCGGGACAGGGGTCCTCGAGCAGTACTTC; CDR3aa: CASRPGTGVLEQYF
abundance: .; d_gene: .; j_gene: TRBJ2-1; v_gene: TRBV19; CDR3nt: TGTGCCAGTAGGAGGCACAGGGATTACAATGAGCAGTTCTTC; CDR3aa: CASRRHRDYNEQFF
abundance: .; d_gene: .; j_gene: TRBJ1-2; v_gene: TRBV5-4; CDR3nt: TGTGCCAGCAGCCAAGAAGGTAGGGGCCGGGCTGGCTACACCTTC; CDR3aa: CASSQEGRGRAGYTF
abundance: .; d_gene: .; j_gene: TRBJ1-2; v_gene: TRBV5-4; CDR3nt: TGTGCCAGCAGCTTGGGCACGGGGTTAGGCTATGGCTACACCTTC; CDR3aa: CASSLGTGLGYGYTF
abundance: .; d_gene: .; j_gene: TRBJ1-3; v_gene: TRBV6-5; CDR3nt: TGTGCCAGCAGGGGAGTTCCTGGAAACACCATATATTTT; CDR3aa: CASRGVPGNTIYF
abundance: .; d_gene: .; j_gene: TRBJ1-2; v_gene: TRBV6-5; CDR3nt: TGTGCCAGCAGCCCCCTCCCCGGGGGCTATGGCTACACCTTC; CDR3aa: CASSPLPGGYGYTF
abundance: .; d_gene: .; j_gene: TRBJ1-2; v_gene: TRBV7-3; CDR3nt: TGTGCCAGCAGCTTCACTCGCACTAACTATGGCTACACCTTC; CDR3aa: CASSFTRTNYGYTF
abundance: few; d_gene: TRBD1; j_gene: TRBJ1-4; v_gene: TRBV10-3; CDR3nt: TGTGCCATCAGTGAGGCGGACAGGGGGGAACTGTTTTTT; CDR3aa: CAISEADRGELFF
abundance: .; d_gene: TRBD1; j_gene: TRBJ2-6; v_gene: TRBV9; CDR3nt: TGTGCCAGCAGCGTAGCTAGGGGGCGCGGGGCCAACGTCCTGACTTTC; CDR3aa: CASSVARGRGANVLTF
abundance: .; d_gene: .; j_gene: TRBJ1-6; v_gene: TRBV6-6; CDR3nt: TGTGCCAGCAGTTTCGGGACAACTTCACCCCTCCACTTT; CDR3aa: CASSFGTTSPLHF
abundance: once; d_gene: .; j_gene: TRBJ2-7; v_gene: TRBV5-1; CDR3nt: TGCGCCAGCAGCTACCGGGACACGACCTACGAGCAGTACTTC; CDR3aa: CASSYRDTTYEQYF
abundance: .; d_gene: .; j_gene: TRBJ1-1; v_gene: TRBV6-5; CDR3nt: TGTGCCAGCAGCAGAAACACTGAAGCTTTCTTT; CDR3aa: CASSRNTEAFF
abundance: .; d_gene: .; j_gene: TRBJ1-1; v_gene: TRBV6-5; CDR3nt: TGTGCCAGCAGTTATGTCGGGTACATGAACACTGAAGCTTTCTTT; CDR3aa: CASSYVGYMNTEAFF
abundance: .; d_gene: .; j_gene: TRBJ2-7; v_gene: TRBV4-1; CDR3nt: TGCGCCAGCAGCCAAGGCGGGCGATCCTACGAGCAGTACTTC; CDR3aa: CASSQGGRSYEQYF
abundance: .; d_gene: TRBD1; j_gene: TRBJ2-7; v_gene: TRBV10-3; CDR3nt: TGTGCCATCAGTCCTGGACAGGGGGCTAGCGAGCAGTACTTC; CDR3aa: CAISPGQGASEQYF
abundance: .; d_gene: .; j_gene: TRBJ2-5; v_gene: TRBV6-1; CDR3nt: TGTGCCAGCAGTGAAGGGGGCAGGGAAGAGACCCAGTACTTC; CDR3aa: CASSEGGREETQYF
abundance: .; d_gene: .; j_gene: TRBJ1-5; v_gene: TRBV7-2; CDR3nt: TGTGCCAGCAGCGTGCAGGGCGATCAGCCCCAGCATTTT; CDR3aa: CASSVQGDQPQHF
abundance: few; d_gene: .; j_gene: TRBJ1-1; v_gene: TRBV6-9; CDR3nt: TGTGCCAGCAGTTACTCGGGGTCGGGGTTGGGAGCTTTCTTT; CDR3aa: CASSYSGSGLGAFF
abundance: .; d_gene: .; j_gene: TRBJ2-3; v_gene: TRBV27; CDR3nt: TGTGCCAGCAGTTTAAGGGGGGGGGAGAGCACAGATACGCAGTATTTT; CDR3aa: CASSLRGGESTDTQYF
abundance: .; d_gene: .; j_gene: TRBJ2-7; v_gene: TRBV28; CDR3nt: TGTGCCAGCAGTTTAAGGGGCCACGAGCAGTACTTC; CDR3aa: CASSLRGHEQYF